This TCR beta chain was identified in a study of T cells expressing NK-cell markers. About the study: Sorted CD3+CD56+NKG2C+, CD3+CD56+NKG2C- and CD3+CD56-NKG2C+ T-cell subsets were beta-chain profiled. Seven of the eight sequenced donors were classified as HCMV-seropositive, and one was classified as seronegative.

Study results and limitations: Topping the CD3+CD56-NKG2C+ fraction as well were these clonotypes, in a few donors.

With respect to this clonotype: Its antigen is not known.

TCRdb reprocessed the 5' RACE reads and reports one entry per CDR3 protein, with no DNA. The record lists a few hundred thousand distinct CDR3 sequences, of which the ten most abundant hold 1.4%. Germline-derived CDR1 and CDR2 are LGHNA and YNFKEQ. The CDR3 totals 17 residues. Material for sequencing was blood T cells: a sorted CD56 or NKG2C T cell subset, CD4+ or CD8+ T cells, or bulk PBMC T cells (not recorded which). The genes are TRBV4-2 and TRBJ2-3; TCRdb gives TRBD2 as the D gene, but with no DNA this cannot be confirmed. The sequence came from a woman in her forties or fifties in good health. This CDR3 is CASSQRTSGRATDTQYF.